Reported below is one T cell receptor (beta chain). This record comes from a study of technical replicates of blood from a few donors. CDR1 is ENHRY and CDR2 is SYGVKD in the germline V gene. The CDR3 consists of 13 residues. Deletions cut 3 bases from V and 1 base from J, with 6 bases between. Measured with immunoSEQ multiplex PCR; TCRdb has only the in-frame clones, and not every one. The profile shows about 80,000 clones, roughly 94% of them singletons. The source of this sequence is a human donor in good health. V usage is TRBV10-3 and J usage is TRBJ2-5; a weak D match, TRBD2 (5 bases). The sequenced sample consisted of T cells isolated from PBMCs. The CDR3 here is CAISELGQETQYF. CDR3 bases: TGTGCCATCAGTGAACTAGGCCAAGAGACCCAGTACTTC.